The source of this T cell receptor beta chain is a study of blood T cell repertoires in COVID-19. Study-wide context: The origin of the acute and convalescent COVID-19 samples was the United States, Italy and Spain. PBMCs, B-cell-depleted T cells, or T cells were the source of the cDNA or gDNA that made up the material.

Everyone who took part was about 18 to 90 years old, and they came from about 23 US areas. Germline V CDR1 and CDR2: SGHRS, YFSETQ. The length of the CDR3 is 17 residues. The ends lost 0 bases at V and 0 bases at J; junction bases unmatched: 5. Under the authors' procedure: How many nucleated cells were present was estimated from reference gene primer amplification. Sequencing was performed with immunoSEQ multiplex PCR; in TCRdb, only in-frame clones are kept and a portion is missing. D and trimming come from the DNA, and the V and J calls and clone size come from that table. The table has under 250,000 clones, approximately 80% seen once.

The V gene is TRBV5-1, the J gene TRBJ2-3, with TRBD1 identical over 9 bases. The source of this sequence is a woman between 35 and 50 years old with acute COVID-19. The sequencing sample was made of PBMCs or T cells enriched from blood (not recorded which). CDR3 sequence reads: CASSLGYRGPSTDTQYF. For the CDR3, the DNA is TGCGCCAGCAGCTTGGGCTACAGGGGGCCTAGCACAGATACGCAGTATTTT.